Presented here are 7 T cell receptor beta chains from one specimen sequenced in a study of blood T cell repertoires in COVID-19. Measured with immunoSEQ multiplex PCR; TCRdb has only the in-frame clones, and not every one. The table shows around 180,000 clones, with about 91% occurring only once. Sequenced: PBMCs or T cells enriched from blood (not recorded which). These receptors were obtained from a woman between 35 and 50 years old with acute COVID-19.

The genes are TRBV7-2 and TRBJ1-3; D unresolved. The germline V gene has CDR1 SGHTA and CDR2 FQGNSA. V gave up 1 base and J gave up 0 bases, with 7 bases separating them. The CDR3 extends over 15 amino acids. CDR3 sequence (DNA): TGTGCCAGCAGCTTAGGAGCCTTCTCTGGAAACACCATATATTTT. It translates to CASSLGAFSGNTIYF.

This chain uses TRBV27 with TRBJ2-2; D may be TRBD1 (6 bases). Germline CDR1 is MNHEY and CDR2 is SMNVEV (reference sequence). This CDR3 has 16 residues. V lost 1 base, J lost 6 bases, and 15 bases lay in between. Written as DNA, the CDR3 is TGTGCCAGCAGTTTATATCAGGGGTTGGGTGCCGGGGAGCTGTTTTTT. This translates into CASSLYQGLGAGELFF.

The J gene is TRBJ1-2, the V gene TRBV29-1; D unclear. Germline V CDR1 and CDR2: SQVTM, ANQGSEA. With 7 bases removed from V and 8 bases from J, the gap between germline ends came to 23 bases. CDR3 length: 14 amino acids. In nucleotides, the CDR3 is TGCAGCGCCACCTCCACCGAGGAACGCAGCGGCTACACCTTC. Its translation is CSATSTEERSGYTF.

The genes are TRBV9 and TRBJ2-5, with TRBD2 matching 13 bases. V dropped 4 bases and J dropped 3; count of bases not matched to a gene: 12. CDR1 and CDR2 from the germline V gene are SGDLS and YYNGEE. This CDR3 region has 18 residues. The CDR3 here is CASSNRLAGGAGKETQYF. The CDR3 nucleotides are TGTGCCAGCAGCAACCGACTAGCGGGAGGAGCGGGAAAAGAGACCCAGTACTTC.

The V call is TRBV6-4, the J call TRBJ2-1; possibly TRBD2 for D (6 bases). This CDR3 has 12 residues. The V end lost 2 bases, the J end lost 16 bases, and 15 bases lay between the germline ends. The germline gives CDR1 MRHNA, CDR2 SNTAGT. CDR3 region: CASSDGGLQTFF. CDR3 sequence (DNA): TGTGCCAGCAGTGACGGGGGACTCCAAACTTTCTTC.

CDR3 amino acids: CASSLESSGALAKNIQYF. The CDR3 nucleotides are TGTGCCAGCAGTTTAGAGAGTAGCGGGGCATTAGCCAAAAACATTCAGTACTTC. The V gene is TRBV28, the J gene TRBJ2-4; 8 bases align to TRBD2. V trimming: 2 bases; J trimming: 0 bases; junction bases outside the gene matches: 9. Germline V gene lookup returns CDR1 MDHEN and CDR2 SYDVKM. The CDR3 has 18 amino acids.

CDR3 region: CASSLVAGDAGELFF. Here the CDR3 DNA reads TGCGCCAGCAGCTTGGTGGCAGGGGATGCCGGGGAGCTGTTTTTT. V gene TRBV5-1 combines with J gene TRBJ2-2, with D perhaps matching TRBD1 (6 bases). Germline lookup yields CDR1 SGHRS and CDR2 YFSETQ. CDR3 size: 15 residues. V was cut by 0 bases and J by 6 bases, with 12 bases left in between.